The 3 T cell receptor beta chains listed next were all sequenced from one sample in a study of blood T cell repertoires in COVID-19. Profiling relied on immunoSEQ multiplex PCR, and the TCRdb table lists in-frame clones only, not all of them. The table has around 60,000 clones, 80% to 90% seen once; the top ten hold under 9.5%. The material sequenced was peripheral blood. All receptors derive from a human donor with active COVID-19. The donor label of this sample is uncertain.

V gene TRBV19 combines with J gene TRBJ1-5; 10 positions match TRBD1. Germline trimming cut 5 bases from V and 2 bases from J; bases unmatched to any gene: 0. The CDR3 extends over 14 amino acids. Germline CDR1 reads LNHDA; CDR2 reads SQIVND (reference sequence). Here the CDR3 DNA reads TGTGCCAGTAGTGGGACAGGGGGCAATCAGCCCCAGCATTTT. Amino acid sequence: CASSGTGGNQPQHF.

This rearrangement joins TRBV7-7 to TRBJ2-1, with TRBD2 as a possible D gene (6 bases). Germline CDR1 is SSHAT and CDR2 is FNYEAQ (reference sequence). CDR3 size: 17 residues. V dropped 2 bases and J dropped 7 bases, with 21 bases sitting between them. The CDR3 DNA sequence: TGTGCCAGCAGCTTATTCGCTAGACTAGACGGCAATAATGAGCAGTTCTTC. The encoded protein is CASSLFARLDGNNEQFF.

V and J are TRBV27 and TRBJ1-2, with D perhaps matching TRBD1 (5 bases). Germline CDR1 and CDR2: MNHEY and SMNVEV (reference sequence). V lost 4 bases and J lost 5, with 11 bases in between. The CDR3 runs 13 residues. DNA of the CDR3: TGTGCCAGCAGTTCAGGACATTCATATGGCTACACCTTC. It codes for CASSSGHSYGYTF.